This T cell receptor (beta chain) comes out of a study of control samples from healthy donors and cancer patients. This table comes from immunoSEQ multiplex PCR, and its TCRdb copy is limited to in-frame clones, with some not included. The data hold some 120,000 clones, with 93% observed a single time. The sample comprised blood. The clonotype was recovered from a man younger than 45 in good health.

The chain's CDR3 is CASSFGRIGGQYF. The CDR3 DNA is TGTGCCAGCAGTTTTGGAAGGATTGGGGGGCAGTACTTC. V is TRBV12-3 or TRBV12-4 and J is TRBJ2-7; either TRBD1 or TRBD2 may fit D (5 bases each). The ends were cut back, 3 bases at V and 9 bases at J, with 15 bases in the middle. The CDR3 is 13 residues long.